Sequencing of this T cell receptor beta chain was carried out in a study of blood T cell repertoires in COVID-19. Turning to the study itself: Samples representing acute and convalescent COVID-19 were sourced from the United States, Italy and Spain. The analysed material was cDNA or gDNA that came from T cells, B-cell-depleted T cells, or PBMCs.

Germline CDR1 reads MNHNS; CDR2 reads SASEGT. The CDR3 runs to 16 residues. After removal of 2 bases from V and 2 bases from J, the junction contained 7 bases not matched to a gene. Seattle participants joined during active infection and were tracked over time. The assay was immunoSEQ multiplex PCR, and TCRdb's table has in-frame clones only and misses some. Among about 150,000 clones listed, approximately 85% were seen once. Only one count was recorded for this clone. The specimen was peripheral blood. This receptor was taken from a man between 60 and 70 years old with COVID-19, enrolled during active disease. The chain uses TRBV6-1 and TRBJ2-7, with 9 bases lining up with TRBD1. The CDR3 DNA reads TGTGCCAGCAGTGAACACGGGACAGGGCAGGCCTACGAGCAGTACTTC. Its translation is CASSEHGTGQAYEQYF.